The clone carrying this T cell receptor (beta chain) occurred many times. The antigen remains unidentified. TCRdb reprocessed the 5' RACE reads via MiXCR and lists one record per CDR3 protein. The sample lists approximately 150,000 distinct CDR3 sequences; over 6% were seen once. Germline-derived CDR1 and CDR2 are DFQATT and SNEGSKA (reference sequence). This CDR3 has 11 amino acids. V dropped 1 base and J dropped 3 bases, with 4 bases sitting between them. This specimen belongs to a study of T-cell memory formation after mild COVID-19. At the level of the study: Most TCR clusters belonged to a single donor. Whole-study results and caveats: CD4+ contracting clones were mainly CM and EM; CD8+ ones, EMRA. Pre-infection memory contained some responding clones, which suggested that cross-reactive memory had joined.

V and J are TRBV20-1 and TRBJ2-7; unclear D gene. Sequencing input: PBMCs or a T cell subset sorted from them (not recorded which). This clonotype was obtained from an adult woman who had mild COVID-19 (a few samples of this study predate the infection). Cell type and time point are not known. CDR3 in amino acids: CSARVSYEQYF. CDR3 nucleotide sequence: TGCAGTGCTAGAGTAAGCTACGAGCAGTACTTC.